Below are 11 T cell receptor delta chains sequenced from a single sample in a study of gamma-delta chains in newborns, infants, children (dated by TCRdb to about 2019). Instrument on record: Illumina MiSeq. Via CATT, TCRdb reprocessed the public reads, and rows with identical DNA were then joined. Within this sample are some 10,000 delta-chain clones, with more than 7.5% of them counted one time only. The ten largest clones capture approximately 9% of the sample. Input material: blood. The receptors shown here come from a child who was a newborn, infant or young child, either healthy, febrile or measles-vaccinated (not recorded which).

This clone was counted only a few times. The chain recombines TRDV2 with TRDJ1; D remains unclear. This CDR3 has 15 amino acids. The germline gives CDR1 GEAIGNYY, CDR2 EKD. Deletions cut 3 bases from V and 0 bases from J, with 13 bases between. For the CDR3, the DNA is TGTGCCTGTGACCCCTTAACCACGTACACCGATAAACTCATCTTT. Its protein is CACDPLTTYTDKLIF.

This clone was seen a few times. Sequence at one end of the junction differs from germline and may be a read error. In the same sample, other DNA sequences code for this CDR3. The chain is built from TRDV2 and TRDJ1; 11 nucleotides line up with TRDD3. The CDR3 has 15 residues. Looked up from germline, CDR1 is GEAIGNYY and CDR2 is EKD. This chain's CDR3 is CACDTLGDTRDKLIF. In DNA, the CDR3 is TGTGCCTGTGACACCCTGGGGGATACCAGAGATAAGCTCATCTTT.

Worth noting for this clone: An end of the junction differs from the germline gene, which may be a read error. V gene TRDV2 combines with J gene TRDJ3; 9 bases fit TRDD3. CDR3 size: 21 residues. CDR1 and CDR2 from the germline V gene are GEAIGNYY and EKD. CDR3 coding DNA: TGCGCCTGTGACACCCCCCGCCCGGGGATACGCGACTCCTGGGACACCCGACAGATGTTTTTC. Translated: CACDTPRPGIRDSWDTRQMFF.

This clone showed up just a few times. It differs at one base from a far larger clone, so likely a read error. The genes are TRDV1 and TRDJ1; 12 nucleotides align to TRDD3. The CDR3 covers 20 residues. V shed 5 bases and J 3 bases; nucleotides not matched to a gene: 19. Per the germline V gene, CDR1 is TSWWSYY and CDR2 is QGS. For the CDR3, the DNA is TGTGCTCTTGGGAAACCTCCGGTCCCCGGTACTGGGGGATACCCCGATAAACTCATCTTT. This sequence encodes CALGKPPVPGTGGYPDKLIF.

For the CDR3, the DNA is TGTGCTCTTGGGGAACTACCACTTCCCCCTTTACTGGGGATATACACCGATAAACTCATCTTT. Translating it yields CALGELPLPPLLGIYTDKLIF. The chain uses TRDV1 and TRDJ1; 7 nucleotides align to TRDD3. The CDR3 has 21 residues. Germline-derived CDR1 and CDR2 are TSWWSYY and QGS. J was trimmed by 0 bases and V by 0 bases; bases with no gene match: 19.

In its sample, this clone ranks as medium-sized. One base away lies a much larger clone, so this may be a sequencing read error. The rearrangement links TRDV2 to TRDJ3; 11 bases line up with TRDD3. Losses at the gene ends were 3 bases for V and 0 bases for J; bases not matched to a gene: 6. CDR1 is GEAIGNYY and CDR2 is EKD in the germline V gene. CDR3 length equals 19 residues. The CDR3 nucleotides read TGTGCCTGTGACGCCGTACTGGGGGATAGCTCCTGGGACACCCGACAGATGTTTTTC. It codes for CACDAVLGDSSWDTRQMFF.

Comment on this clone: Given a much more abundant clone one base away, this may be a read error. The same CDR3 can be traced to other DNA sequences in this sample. CDR3 bases: TGTGCCTGTGACCCTCTACTGGGGGCTATGACAGCACAGCTCTTCTTT. Protein product: CACDPLLGAMTAQLFF. The chain links TRDV2 to TRDJ2, with TRDD3 identical over 8 bases. This CDR3 region has 16 residues. Germline assignment: CDR1 GEAIGNYY and CDR2 EKD.

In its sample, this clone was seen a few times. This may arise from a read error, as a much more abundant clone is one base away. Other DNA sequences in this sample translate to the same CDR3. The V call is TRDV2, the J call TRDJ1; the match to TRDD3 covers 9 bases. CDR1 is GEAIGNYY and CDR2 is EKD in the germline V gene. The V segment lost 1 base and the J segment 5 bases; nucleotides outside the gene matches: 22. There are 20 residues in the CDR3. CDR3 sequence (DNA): TGTGCCTGTGACACGGCGGGATTTACAGGGGGATACCGAATCGATGATAAACTCATCTTT. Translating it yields CACDTAGFTGGYRIDDKLIF.

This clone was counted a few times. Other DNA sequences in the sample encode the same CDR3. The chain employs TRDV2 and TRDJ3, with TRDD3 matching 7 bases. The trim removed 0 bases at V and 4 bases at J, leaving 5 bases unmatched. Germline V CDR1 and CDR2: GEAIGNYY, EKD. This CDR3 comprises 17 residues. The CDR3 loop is CACDTVLGTWDTRQMFF. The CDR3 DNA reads TGTGCCTGTGACACCGTACTGGGGACTTGGGACACCCGACAGATGTTTTTC.

CDR3 loop: CALGEQGQIGMSADKLIF. CDR3 DNA: TGTGCTCTTGGGGAACAGGGGCAAATCGGGATGTCAGCCGATAAACTCATCTTT. The rearrangement links TRDV1 to TRDJ1; tentatively, D is TRDD3 (5 bases). CDR1 TSWWSYY and CDR2 QGS come from the germline V gene. The V end was cut by 1 base, the J end by 3 bases, with 21 bases between. The CDR3 has 18 amino acids.

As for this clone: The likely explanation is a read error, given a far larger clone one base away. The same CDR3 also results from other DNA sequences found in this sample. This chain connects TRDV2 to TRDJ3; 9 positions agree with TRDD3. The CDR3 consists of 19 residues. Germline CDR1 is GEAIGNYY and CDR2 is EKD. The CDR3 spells CACDTVLGESSWDTRQMFF. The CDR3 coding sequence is TGTGCCTGTGACACCGTACTGGGGGAGAGCTCCTGGGATACCCGACAGATGTTTTTC.